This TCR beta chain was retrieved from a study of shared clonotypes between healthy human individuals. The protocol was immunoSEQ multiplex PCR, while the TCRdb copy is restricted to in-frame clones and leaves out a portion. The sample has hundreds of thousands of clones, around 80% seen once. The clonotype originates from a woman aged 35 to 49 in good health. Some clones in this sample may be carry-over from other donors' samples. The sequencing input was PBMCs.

The DNA of the CDR3 is TGTGCCAGTAGTATAGATCGCGGGGCCGGTCTGCCCCAGCATTTT. This encodes CASSIDRGAGLPQHF. The chain uses TRBV19 and TRBJ1-5; a weak D match, TRBD1 (5 bases). V gave up 0 bases and J gave up 9 bases, with 15 bases separating them. The CDR3 spans 15 residues. CDR1 and CDR2 from the germline V gene are LNHDA and SQIVND (reference sequence).